The present entry profiles one T cell receptor beta chain with its context. This clone was observed a few times. Which antigen it targets is not known. No qualities accompany the bases; no much larger clone lies one base away. The CDR3 covers 15 residues, taking in both the cysteine and the phenylalanine. Left in the record is the CDR3 DNA by itself, 45 bases read in frame from the first base. Cut back by 3 bases and 6 bases, the V and J ends lie 12 bases apart. The germline V gene encodes CDR1 SEHNR and CDR2 FQNEAQ (reference sequence). This sample stems from a study of cytomegalovirus exposure and HLA in healthy donors (dated by TCRdb to between 2016 and 2019). Study-level background: In an earlier analysis of under 750 of the donors, 250 to 350 Gb of sequence data and some 100 million unique TCR beta sequences from 180 million or so T cells were reported. An early release that covered roughly 600 HLA-typed donors contained around 300 gigabases of sequencing data and about 84 million unique TCR sequences. Of the roughly 400 genotyped donors, approximately 83% fell in the genetic ancestry cluster associated with self-reported Caucasian donors. The study was designed to test whether signatures of past pathogen exposure could be identified by cataloging public T cell receptors. The T cell repertoires of about 700 subjects were profiled by immunosequencing and related to cytomegalovirus serostatus. Besides the first cohort of approximately 670 subjects, a separate validation cohort made up of 120 different subjects was used. To predict cytomegalovirus infection status, the study brought together high-throughput TCR immunosequencing, statistical association of individual TCRs with disease status, and machine learning. In a later analysis, previously published TCR beta repertoires from 670 or so donors were re-analyzed and high-resolution HLA genotyping was added so that TCR occurrence patterns could be studied. The later analysis used no new phenotypic data to find candidate immune exposures, relying instead on TCR beta sequences and their occurrence across donors. An earlier analysis of 500 to 750 of the donors applied high-throughput TCR beta sequencing to assess whether each TCR beta V gene segment acted as functional or pseudogenic. Donor age, sex, ethnicity and CMV serostatus were compiled alongside the repertoire data. Genome-wide SNP genotypes for about three fifths of the 666 donors were used in a later genetic analysis, which treated that subset as a discovery cohort. Every discovery cohort repertoire had been produced on one sequencing platform. Class I and class II HLA loci were covered by the typing at four-digit resolution. Typing coverage differed by locus: A, B, C, DRB1 and DQB1 were typed in roughly 620-640 donors, DQA1 in approximately 520, DPA1 in some 570, and DPB1 in 400 to 480. A few DR-DQ haplotypes were handled as single units for association and clustering because linkage in the cohort was strong. Among 398 genotyped donors of the cohort, an average of around 240,000 unique TCR beta nucleotide sequences were sequenced per donor, roughly a sixth of them non-productive. Points the paper makes about the study in general: According to a later analysis, parvovirus B19, influenza, CMV and Epstein-Barr virus appeared linked to several top co-occurrence clusters. A later analysis found that most CMV-associated TCR beta chains appeared HLA-restricted, with HLA associations seemingly driven largely by CMV exposure. In an earlier analysis of 587 of the donors, most TCR beta V segments were observed in productive rearrangements about 90% or about 30% of the time, broadly matching IMGT annotations. Cytomegalovirus status was reported to be diagnosed by the classifier with high specificity and sensitivity in both the original and validation cohorts. In this cohort, only TCR beta chains were sequenced, and detectable features were limited by the absence of alpha or paired-chain data. Because HLA typing was unavailable for some donors at each locus, only the typed subset was used in association tests. About 17 rarely observed V segments, including chromosome 9 orphons, were excluded from the earlier analysis of a few hundred of the donors because counts were too low. The authors suggested that the approach could potentially be generalized to other disease states and immunological phenotypes. Linkage disequilibrium might explain the correlated functional status among segregating V segments, but an unknown experimental factor could not be ruled out. The sequencing pipeline was judged likely to have produced a cluster of highly shared sequence variants as a technical artifact. Compared with the roughly 710-donor mean, donors in an Asian-associated ancestry cluster had fewer N-insertions in productive TCRs, according to a later genetic analysis. A further reported finding was that TCR beta sequences accurately predicted the HLA-A and HLA-B alleles for most subjects in the first cohort. Some IMGT-functional V segments, including TRBV6-2 and TRBV6-3, could not be distinguished by the 87-base-pair reads and were therefore excluded. Compared with equally common non-associated chains, HLA-associated TCR beta chains in a later analysis were more clonally expanded and had lower generation probabilities. Specific HLA alleles were associated with 16,951 TCR beta sequences at a false discovery rate of 0.05 in a later analysis. In the study, some 180 TCR beta chains were listed as associated with cytomegalovirus. A later genetic analysis associated a missense DCLRE1C variant with V-gene and J-gene trimming of TCR beta chains, and an independent cohort replicated the association. A few of the identified cytomegalovirus-associated TCR beta chains were confirmed in vitro to be specific for cytomegalovirus antigens. Assigning TCR associations to individual alleles was difficult when HLA alleles, especially DR and DQ, strongly co-occurred. Immune exposure information for the cohort was limited to CMV serostatus. The presence/absence analyses assumed that sequencing depth was roughly uniform across donors, and that assumption may not be true. Most TCR sequences were seen in very few donors, while some public TCRs were found in many individuals. A later analysis found that TCR association rates varied across HLA loci, with DRB1 alleles showing the most associated TCRs and HLA-C alleles the fewest.

The cohort comprised 670 or so healthy bone marrow donors. All cohort members were sampled while nominally healthy, although unrecorded immune exposures were likely present. The donor tested CMV seronegative and was one of the 352 seronegative cohort members. A peripheral blood sample was collected from each donor, and TCR beta sequencing was performed on peripheral blood mononuclear cells. Genomic DNA was extracted from the blood cell samples with the Qiagen DNeasy Blood Extraction Kit. The method behind the library was the immunoSEQ multiplex PCR assay. For the multiplex PCR, a mixture combining 60 forward primers for TCR Vbeta segments and 13 reverse primers for TCR Jbeta segments was used. Amplification of the CDR3 region of rearranged TCR beta genes was performed with a multiplex PCR assay on genomic DNA. The Illumina HiSeq System was used to sequence the amplified TCR beta libraries as 87-base-pair reads. On the study's bioinformatics: A later analysis tallied roughly 78 million unique TCR beta chains across the 650 to 750 repertoires, and some 12 million of those chains were shared by two or more donors. To remove PCR and sequencing errors, raw reads were error-corrected and collapsed into unique sequences using a nearest-neighbor algorithm that merged closely related sequences. V, D and J gene segments were assigned by aligning CDR3 sequences to IMGT reference sequences. For a sequence to be retained, at least a six-nucleotide match to both a V gene segment and a J gene segment was required. Rearrangements were classified as productive when the CDR3 lacked stop codons and remained in frame with V and J, and all other rearrangements were classified as non-productive. CDR3 was defined according to IMGT convention as the region running from the second conserved V-encoded cysteine to the conserved J-encoded phenylalanine. The earlier analysis of about 560 of the donors excluded any sequence lacking an unambiguous match to a single V gene segment. An earlier analysis of 587 of the donors called V segments functional above 56.7% productive rearrangements and segregating when the between-donor standard deviation exceeded 5%. To diagnose cytomegalovirus status from the catalog of TCR beta chain sequences, a statistical classification framework was built. A later analysis assigned V and J genes by comparing TCR nucleotide sequences with IMGT/GENE-DB human TR gene sequences. The TCRdist pipeline was used in a later analysis to assign CDR3 sequences and most-parsimonious VDJ recombination scenarios. In a later analysis, each TCR beta chain was defined by its CDR3 amino acid sequence together with its V-gene family, and reads lacking a unique V-gene family were excluded. As a way to deal with suspected cross-contamination and a sequencing artifact, a later analysis dropped 450 to 600 nucleotide sequences that were highly shared and had low generation probability. For each public chain, a later analysis derived a clonal expansion index from normalized ranks of inferred template counts within each repertoire. A later analysis computed generation probabilities with a VDJ recombination model fitted to out-of-frame rearrangements, and checked the results against IGoR. In a later analysis, hypergeometric tests were used to score TCR-TCR, TCR-HLA and TCR-CMV co-occurrence, with a repertoire-size bias correction applied to TCR pairs. To estimate false discovery rates, a later analysis permuted the HLA or CMV assignments 20 times. In a later analysis, co-occurring TCRs were grouped using DBSCAN, and TCRdist sequence similarity was added for clustering within HLA-allele-positive subsets. For co-occurrence clustering, repertoires with fewer than 30,000 or more than 120,000 public chains were excluded, along with about five repertoires with anomalous nucleotide sharing. What TCRdb holds here is the immuneACCESS table cut down to in-frame rearrangements. Part of the clones is not present; checked against another copy, under half of the missing clones reflect an unresolved V gene, and the others are unexplained. V, J and clone size are those of that table, while D and trimming were read from the DNA. This sample has 95,000 to 110,000 clones in its table, and around two thirds of those were observed once. The top ten clonotypes cover less than 3.5% of the sample.

The source of this sequence is a woman aged 45-65 years in good health and CMV-seronegative. The sequencing input was PBMCs. Recombination joined TRBV7-9 with TRBJ1-6; too little of a D gene remains to name it. CDR3 sequence: CASSLVGSFNSPLHF. The DNA is TGTGCCAGCAGCTTGGTGGGCAGCTTTAATTCACCCCTCCACTTT.